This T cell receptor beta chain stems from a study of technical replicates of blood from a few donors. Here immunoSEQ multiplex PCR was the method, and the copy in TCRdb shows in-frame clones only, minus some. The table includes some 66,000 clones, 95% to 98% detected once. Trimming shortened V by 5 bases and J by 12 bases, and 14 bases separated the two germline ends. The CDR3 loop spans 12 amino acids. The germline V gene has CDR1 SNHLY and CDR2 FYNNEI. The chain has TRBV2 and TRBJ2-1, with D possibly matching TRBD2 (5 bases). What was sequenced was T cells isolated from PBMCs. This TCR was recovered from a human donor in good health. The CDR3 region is CASSQGREWQFF. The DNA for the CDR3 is TGTGCCAGCAGTCAAGGACGGGAATGGCAGTTCTTC.